The rows below give T cell receptor beta chains drawn from one sample of a study of T cell responses to AZD1222 COVID-19 vaccine. TCRdb's table, derived via immunoSEQ multiplex PCR, lists solely in-frame clones and lacks some. The sample holds 80,000 to 130,000 clones, less than 90% seen once. This material consisted of peripheral blood, taken on day 0 of AZD1222 vaccination. These receptors were collected from an adult in good health. Both conserved end residues are part of each CDR3. Expanded clones are given a class, and other clones once, few, many or no size at all.

>TRBV10-3|.|13
CAIRGGGTDTQYF
>TRBV15|.|15
CATSRDNSYNEKLFF
>TRBV28|few|15
CASRPSGRGGYEQYF
>TRBV5-4|.|12
CASHSGANVLTF
>TRBV24-1|.|12
CATSDSGEKLFF
>TRBV9|.|16
CASSAGGQGPSEPQHF
>TRBV6-5|.|15
CASSRDRSSTDTQYF
>TRBV3-1/TRBV3-2|.|16
CASSQAAGVGSDTQYF
>TRBV2|once|14
CARSTGDSGNTIYF
>TRBV6-5|few|13
CATHPGPPQPQHF
>TRBV11-2|.|13
CASSYHRANIQYF